These 25 T cell receptor beta chains originate from one sample sequenced in a study of technical replicates of blood from several donors. The protocol was immunoSEQ multiplex PCR, while the TCRdb copy is restricted to in-frame clones and leaves out a portion. The data contain tens of thousands of clones, nearly 98% of them singletons. Sequencing was done on a sample of T cells isolated from PBMCs. The receptors come from a human donor in good health.

The chain joins TRBV4-1 to TRBJ2-6; the match to TRBD1 covers 9 bases. This CDR3 has 19 amino acids. Germline V CDR1 and CDR2: MGHRA, YSYEKL. The V segment lost 1 base and the J segment 0 bases; nucleotides outside the gene matches: 7. This chain's CDR3 is CASSQGTDRGHSGANVLTF. The CDR3, as DNA: TGCGCCAGCAGCCAAGGTACGGACAGGGGTCACTCTGGGGCCAACGTCCTGACTTTC.

This rearrangement joins TRBV5-6 to TRBJ2-7, with D maybe TRBD1 (6 bases). Trimming removed 7 bases at V and 3 bases at J, with 14 bases between. Germline V gene lookup returns CDR1 SGHDT and CDR2 YYEEEE. The CDR3 extends over 13 amino acids. The CDR3 reads CASSRDILYEQYF. The CDR3 DNA follows: TGTGCCAGCTCCCGGGACATACTCTACGAGCAGTACTTC.

J is TRBJ2-2 and V is TRBV6-4; D is undetermined. Trimming took 6 bases from V and 3 from J, leaving 14 bases between them. CDR1 and CDR2 (germline): MRHNA, SNTAGT. CDR3 length equals 15 residues. The CDR3 loop is CASSRRGGDTGELFF. DNA for the CDR3: TGTGCCAGCAGCCGACGCGGTGGAGACACCGGGGAGCTGTTTTTT.

The chain has TRBV7-9 and TRBJ2-1; TRBD2 matches at 7 bases. CDR3 length equals 15 residues. Trimming took 2 bases from V and 5 from J; bases not matched to a gene: 6. Germline V lookup: CDR1 SEHNR, CDR2 FQNEAQ (reference sequence). DNA of the CDR3: TGTGCCAGCAGCTTACCGCGGGGGATAGACAATGAGCAGTTCTTC. Residues: CASSLPRGIDNEQFF.

The rearrangement links TRBV19 to TRBJ1-5, with a weak D call TRBD1 (5 bases). Germline CDR1 LNHDA, CDR2 SQIVND (reference sequence). V lost 5 bases to trimming and J lost 11 bases, with 28 bases between them. There are 17 residues in the CDR3. The CDR3: CASSADSRQLPHRAQHF. DNA of the CDR3: TGTGCCAGTAGTGCCGACAGCAGACAGTTACCTCACCGCGCCCAGCATTTT.

The rearrangement links TRBV4-1 to TRBJ2-2; D is unclear. V was shortened by 7 bases and J by 4 bases, with 7 bases between the two germline ends. The CDR3 covers 12 residues. CDR1 and CDR2 from the germline V gene are MGHRA and YSYEKL. CDR3: CASISGTGELFF. CDR3 DNA: TGCGCCAGCATATCGGGCACCGGGGAGCTGTTTTTT.

The sample holds one count of this clone. This rearrangement joins TRBV4-1 to TRBJ2-5, with D hard to call. The V gene's germline CDR1 is MGHRA and CDR2 YSYEKL. This CDR3 region has 15 residues. Trimming cost V 4 bases and J 0 bases, with 12 bases left between them. CDR3 region: CASSLSPEYQETQYF. The DNA for the CDR3 is TGCGCCAGCAGCCTAAGCCCGGAGTACCAAGAGACCCAGTACTTC.

This chain uses TRBV6-1 with TRBJ1-2; no reliable D call. There are 16 residues in the CDR3. The germline V and J ends were trimmed by 3 bases and 0 bases, with 14 bases remaining between them. The germline V gene encodes CDR1 MNHNS and CDR2 SASEGT. CDR3 coding DNA: TGTGCCAGCAGTGAGTATGTCGAGAAACCTAACTATGGCTACACCTTC. This encodes CASSEYVEKPNYGYTF.

The gene calls are TRBV28 and TRBJ2-7; D ambiguous. Germline values: CDR1 MDHEN, CDR2 SYDVKM. The CDR3 runs to 14 residues. The V end was cut by 3 bases, the J end by 0 bases, with 9 bases between. CDR3 nucleotide sequence: TGTGCCAGCAGTTTGCTAGGCCCCTCCTACGAGCAGTACTTC. Protein product: CASSLLGPSYEQYF.

The rearrangement uses TRBV27 and TRBJ2-7; TRBD2 is a possible D gene (5 bases). The germline CDR1 and CDR2 sequences are MNHEY and SMNVEV (reference sequence). V was trimmed by 5 bases and J by 2 bases, leaving 19 bases between them. There are 16 residues in the CDR3. The CDR3 protein is CASSGSIATFTYEQYF. CDR3 nucleotides: TGTGCCAGCAGTGGCAGCATAGCGACTTTTACCTACGAGCAGTACTTC.

This clone showed up just once. The rearrangement uses TRBV4-1 and TRBJ2-5; 11 positions agree with TRBD1. Trimming at V came to 3 bases and at J to 5 bases, leaving 8 bases not matched to a gene. The CDR3 is 16 residues long. Germline assignment: CDR1 MGHRA and CDR2 YSYEKL. The CDR3 bases are TGCGCCAGCAGCCACGCGAGGGGACAGGGGGTTGAGACCCAGTACTTC. Its protein is CASSHARGQGVETQYF.

This chain joins TRBV5-4 and TRBJ2-2; the D gene is possibly TRBD2 (6 bases). The CDR3 covers 16 residues. Germline-derived CDR1 and CDR2 are SGHNT and YYREEE (reference sequence). The V and J ends lost 4 bases and 6 bases respectively, with 19 bases between them. The CDR3 spells CASSHIAVRRSGELFF. DNA for the CDR3: TGTGCCAGCAGCCATATAGCGGTACGGAGGTCCGGGGAGCTGTTTTTT. Based on the CDR3 plus reference TRBV5-4 and TRBJ2-2, the full variable domain is ETGVTQSPTHLIKTRGQQVTLRCSSQSGHNTVSWYQQALGQGPQFIFQYYREEENGRGNFPPRFSGLQFPNYSSELNVNALELDDSALYLCASSHIAVRRSGELFFGEGSRLTVL.

This chain links TRBV27 with TRBJ1-5; 9 bases align to TRBD1. The CDR3 is made up of 16 amino acids. The germline CDR1 and CDR2 sequences are MNHEY and SMNVEV (reference sequence). Germline trimming cut 6 bases from V and 0 bases from J; bases unmatched to any gene: 6. The CDR3 DNA is TGTGCCAGCAGGACAGGGGGGGATTATAGCAATCAGCCCCAGCATTTT. Encoded protein: CASRTGGDYSNQPQHF.

V and J are TRBV25-1 and TRBJ1-6, with a weak D call TRBD1 (6 bases). Germline V lookup: CDR1 MGHDK, CDR2 SYGVNS. V gave up 4 bases and J gave up 7 bases, with 20 bases separating them. This CDR3 region has 17 residues. The CDR3 loop is CASSGAMGQGLNSPLHF. The CDR3 bases are TGTGCCAGCAGTGGCGCGATGGGGCAGGGGCTAAATTCACCCCTCCACTTT.

V is TRBV18 and J is TRBJ1-4; D gene unclear. Per germline, CDR1 KGHSH and CDR2 LQKENI. The CDR3 is 18 amino acids. V was trimmed by 3 bases and J by 5 bases, leaving 22 bases between them. The CDR3 spells CASSPTARFRGKNEKLFF. In nucleotides, the CDR3 is TGTGCCAGCTCACCTACCGCCCGCTTTCGGGGAAAAAATGAAAAACTGTTTTTT.

CDR3 nucleotides: TGTGCCAGCAGTTCCCTTGCTAGCGGGGACTACGAGCAGTACTTC. Translated, it gives CASSSLASGDYEQYF. The chain has TRBV6-5 and TRBJ2-7; TRBD2 matches 9 bases. Per germline, CDR1 MNHEY and CDR2 SVGAGI. Losses at the gene ends were 4 bases for V and 3 bases for J; bases not matched to a gene: 7. This CDR3 has 15 residues.

This chain connects TRBV4-1 to TRBJ2-7; no reliable D call. CDR3 size: 14 residues. The germline V gene encodes CDR1 MGHRA and CDR2 YSYEKL. V lost 3 bases, J lost 9 bases, and 18 bases lay in between. The CDR3: CASSQFPFRSVQYF. In nucleotides, the CDR3 is TGCGCCAGCAGCCAGTTTCCTTTTCGTAGTGTGCAGTACTTC.

This sequence joins TRBV6-6 and TRBJ1-2, with D tentatively TRBD1 (6 bases). The CDR3 spans 13 residues. Germline V gene data show CDR1 as MNHNY and CDR2 as SVGAGI (reference sequence). V was cut by 6 bases and J by 8 bases, with 16 bases left in between. The DNA for the CDR3 is TGTGCCAGCAGCCCACTCCAACAGGGAGGCTACACCTTC. Translation: CASSPLQQGGYTF.

The chain combines TRBV14 with TRBJ2-1; a weak D match, TRBD1 (5 bases). Germline V gene data show CDR1 as SGHDN and CDR2 as FVKESK. The CDR3 contains 14 residues. V lost 0 bases to trimming and J lost 8 bases, with 11 bases between them. The CDR3 sequence is CASSQDRVVDEQFF. The CDR3 bases are TGTGCCAGCAGCCAAGACAGGGTAGTCGATGAGCAGTTCTTC.

V is TRBV4-1 and J is TRBJ2-1; D gene ambiguous. The germline CDR1 and CDR2 sequences are MGHRA and YSYEKL. V was clipped by 1 base and J by 7 bases, with 5 bases between them. The CDR3 has 12 amino acids. The CDR3 region has the DNA TGCGCCAGCAGCCAAGTTATTAATGAGCAGTTCTTC. Amino acids: CASSQVINEQFF.

This clone was seen just once. The rearrangement joins TRBV2 to TRBJ2-3; 8 bases are a match to TRBD2. The CDR3 totals 16 residues. Germline-derived CDR1 and CDR2 are SNHLY and FYNNEI. V lost 8 bases and J lost 4; bases outside the gene matches: 14. The CDR3 protein is CASRPGGSPSSDTQYF. The CDR3 region has the DNA TGTGCCAGCCGTCCGGGGGGGAGCCCGAGTTCAGATACGCAGTATTTT.

This rearrangement joins TRBV14 to TRBJ1-1; D call uncertain. Germline V gene data show CDR1 as SGHDN and CDR2 as FVKESK. This CDR3 has 14 amino acids. Trimming took 1 base from V and 5 from J, leaving 11 bases between them. DNA of the CDR3: TGTGCCAGCAGCCAAGTGTCAGGCCGGACTGAAGCTTTCTTT. The encoded protein is CASSQVSGRTEAFF.

The chain carries TRBV5-1 and TRBJ2-2; D is perhaps TRBD1 (5 bases). Between the trimmed V and J ends, which lost 2 bases and 2 bases, there was a span of 16 bases. The CDR3 is 17 amino acids. From germline, CDR1 is SGHRS and CDR2 YFSETQ. In DNA form, the CDR3 reads TGCGCCAGCAGCTTACCCGATCCGACAGCAAACACCGGGGAGCTGTTTTTT. Its protein is CASSLPDPTANTGELFF.

The chain carries TRBV6-6 and TRBJ2-1, with TRBD1 identical over 7 bases. The CDR3 covers 14 residues. The V gene's germline CDR1 is MNHNY and CDR2 SVGAGI (reference sequence). The V and J ends lost 6 bases and 8 bases, in that order; junction bases with no gene match: 10. The CDR3 coding sequence is TGTGCCAGCAGGCGGACAGGCCTGGGAGATGAGCAGTTCTTC. This encodes CASRRTGLGDEQFF.

This chain uses TRBV4-1 with TRBJ1-3, with D possibly matching TRBD1 (5 bases). This CDR3 spans 15 amino acids. Trimming removed 0 bases at V and 4 bases at J, with 10 bases between. Germline CDR1 is MGHRA and CDR2 is YSYEKL. Here the CDR3 reads CASSQDSRVGNTIYF. In DNA form, the CDR3 reads TGCGCCAGCAGCCAAGACTCCAGGGTCGGAAACACCATATATTTT.